The 16 T cell receptor beta chains below come from one sample, sequenced in a study of shared clonotypes between healthy human individuals. This table comes from immunoSEQ multiplex PCR, and its TCRdb copy is limited to in-frame clones, with some not included. The table lists about half a million clones, approximately 80% of them singletons. Sequencing was carried out using PBMCs. The receptors shown here come from a woman between 35 and 50 years old in good health. Some clones in this sample may be carry-over from other donors' samples.

This rearrangement joins TRBV18 to TRBJ1-2; possible D gene TRBD1, 6 bases. Trimming took 2 bases from V and 1 from J, leaving 14 bases between them. The CDR3 is made up of 16 amino acids. Germline lookup yields CDR1 KGHSH and CDR2 LQKENI. The chain's CDR3 is CASSPTRTAFNYGYTF. In DNA, the CDR3 is TGTGCCAGCTCACCAACGAGGACAGCCTTTAACTATGGCTACACCTTC.

The rearrangement joins TRBV5-6 to TRBJ2-3, with a tentative D call TRBD2 (5 bases). The V gene's germline CDR1 is SGHDT and CDR2 YYEEEE. The CDR3 has 15 residues. The V end was cut by 3 bases, the J end by 3 bases, with 14 bases between. The CDR3 nucleotides are TGTGCCAGCAGCTCCCCGGAGGAGAGTACAGATACGCAGTATTTT. Translation: CASSSPEESTDTQYF.

The chain combines TRBV6-1 with TRBJ2-7; a possible D gene is TRBD2 (5 bases). Looked up from germline, CDR1 is MNHNS and CDR2 is SASEGT. The CDR3 spans 12 residues. V was pared by 2 bases and J by 6 bases, with 8 bases between. In DNA form, the CDR3 reads TGTGCCAGCAGTGAAACTAGGGTCGAGCAGTACTTC. Translating it yields CASSETRVEQYF.

The rearrangement links TRBV10-3 to TRBJ2-5; D is possibly TRBD2 (6 bases). This CDR3 has 15 amino acids. The germline gives CDR1 ENHRY, CDR2 SYGVKD. Trimming removed 1 base at V and 1 base at J, with 10 bases between. CDR3 loop: CAISEWRDGQETQYF. The CDR3 DNA reads TGTGCCATCAGTGAGTGGCGGGACGGCCAAGAGACCCAGTACTTC.

A remark on this clone: This is likely an artifact of a read error, given a far larger clone one base away. V usage is TRBV5-4 and J usage is TRBJ2-2; perhaps D is TRBD1 or TRBD2 (5 bases each). The length of the CDR3 is 18 residues. Trimming pared 0 bases from V and 0 bases from J, leaving 15 bases between. CDR1 is SGHNT, CDR2 YYREEE, per germline (reference sequence). In DNA, the CDR3 is TGTGCCAGCAGCTTGGGGTTCGGGGCAGGATCGAACACCGGGGAGCTGTTTTTT. Its translation is CASSLGFGAGSNTGELFF.

The V gene is TRBV7-2, the J gene TRBJ2-1; TRBD2 matches 12 bases. Germline V CDR1 and CDR2: SGHTA, FQGNSA. After removal of 8 bases from V and 4 bases from J, the junction contained 0 bases not matched to a gene. The length of the CDR3 is 13 residues. This CDR3 reads CASGLAGYNEQFF. The DNA for the CDR3 is TGTGCCAGCGGACTAGCGGGATACAATGAGCAGTTCTTC. The full variable domain, completed using reference TRBV7-2 and TRBJ2-1, is GAGVSQSPSNKVTEKGKDVELRCDPISGHTALYWYRQSLGQGLEFLIYFQGNSAPDKSGLPSDRFSAERTGGSVSTLTIQRTQQEDSAVYLCASGLAGYNEQFFGPGTRLTVL.

The chain couples TRBV20-1 to TRBJ2-7, with D uncertain. Germline V gene sequence: CDR1 DFQATT, CDR2 SNEGSKA (reference sequence). V shed 3 bases and J shed 9 bases, with 12 bases lying between them. The CDR3 totals 11 residues. This CDR3 reads CSASTQTRQYF. CDR3 nucleotide sequence: TGCAGTGCTAGTACCCAAACCCGGCAGTACTTC.

The gene calls are TRBV15 and TRBJ1-2, with D hard to call. The CDR3 consists of 14 residues. V was trimmed by 0 bases and J by 4 bases, leaving 9 bases between them. CDR1 and CDR2 from the germline V gene are LNHNV and YYDKDF (reference sequence). This chain's CDR3 is CATSRDLQFYGYTF. CDR3 in DNA: TGTGCCACCAGCAGAGATCTACAGTTCTATGGCTACACCTTC.

The chain employs TRBV29-1 and TRBJ2-5, with a weak D call TRBD2 (5 bases). This CDR3 has 13 residues. The V end lost 8 bases, the J end lost 3 bases, and 16 bases lay between the germline ends. The V gene's germline CDR1 is SQVTM and CDR2 ANQGSEA. The CDR3 protein is CSPGQRPKETQYF. Here the CDR3 DNA reads TGCAGCCCCGGGCAGCGGCCCAAAGAGACCCAGTACTTC.

The chain has TRBV4-1 and TRBJ2-1; 11 positions match TRBD2. Germline lookup yields CDR1 MGHRA and CDR2 YSYEKL. Trimming took 2 bases from V and 7 from J; bases not matched to a gene: 7. This CDR3 has 16 amino acids. The CDR3 DNA is TGCGCCAGCAGCCAATGGGTATCTAGCGGGGGGAATGAGCAGTTCTTC. It translates to CASSQWVSSGGNEQFF.

This chain joins TRBV29-1 and TRBJ1-5; D is perhaps TRBD1 (5 bases). CDR1 and CDR2 (germline): SQVTM, ANQGSEA. The ends were cut back, 2 bases at V and 7 bases at J, with 15 bases in the middle. The CDR3 extends over 14 amino acids. In DNA form, the CDR3 reads TGCAGCGTTGAATACGGGGGAAGGGGACAGCCCCAGCATTTT. It yields the protein CSVEYGGRGQPQHF.

Note on this clone: A much bigger clone sits one base away, suggesting this may be a read error. The chain combines TRBV19 with TRBJ2-3, with D tentatively TRBD1 (5 bases). TRBJ1-5 explains the end of the DNA better; the J call may be wrong. This CDR3 contains 14 residues. Germline V CDR1 and CDR2: LNHDA, SQIVND (reference sequence). The CDR3 here is CASSLRGEADTQHF. The CDR3 nucleotides are TGTGCCAGTAGTTTGCGAGGGGAGGCAGATACGCAGCATTTT.

The chain uses TRBV7-7 and TRBJ2-2; the D call may be TRBD1 or TRBD2 (5 bases each). The ends were cut back, 8 bases at V and 4 bases at J, with 14 bases in the middle. Germline V gene sequence: CDR1 SSHAT, CDR2 FNYEAQ (reference sequence). This CDR3 has 14 amino acids. The CDR3 DNA reads TGTGCCAGCGAGATGGGGGTGGGCACCGGGGAGCTGTTTTTT. This sequence encodes CASEMGVGTGELFF.

V usage is TRBV28 and J usage is TRBJ1-5; the D is unclear. V was shortened by 2 bases and J by 0 bases, with 11 bases between the two germline ends. Germline CDR1 and CDR2: MDHEN and SYDVKM. CDR3 size: 16 residues. The CDR3 sequence: CASSLRITHSNQPQHF. The CDR3 bases are TGTGCCAGCAGTTTACGAATTACACATAGCAATCAGCCCCAGCATTTT.

The chain couples TRBV18 to TRBJ2-1; tentative D call: TRBD1 (6 bases). CDR1 is KGHSH, CDR2 LQKENI, per germline. Trimming took 3 bases from V and 3 from J, leaving 12 bases between them. The CDR3 extends over 15 amino acids. CDR3 sequence: CASSPEQGNYNEQFF. CDR3 nucleotides: TGTGCCAGCTCACCGGAACAGGGAAACTACAATGAGCAGTTCTTC.

On this clone itself: A far more abundant clone sits one base away, making this likely a read error. The sample carries other DNA sequences with the same CDR3. V and J are TRBV30 and TRBJ2-5; the D gene is possibly TRBD1 (5 bases). Germline V gene sequence: CDR1 GTSNPN, CDR2 SVGIG (reference sequence). There are 14 residues in the CDR3. The CDR3 sequence is CAWSRQIYQETQYF. The CDR3 nucleotides are TGTGCCTGGAGCCGACAGATCTACCAAGAGACTCAGTACTTC.